This T cell receptor (beta chain) stems from a study of T cell changes during pregnancy in multiple sclerosis. Method: immunoSEQ multiplex PCR; TCRdb's copy keeps in-frame clones and lacks some. The sample lists under 85,000 clones, about nine tenths occurring once. Trimming cost V 4 bases and J 0 bases, with 9 bases left between them. Germline assignment: CDR1 SGHTA and CDR2 FQGNSA. The CDR3 length is 15 residues. The sequencing here drew on peripheral blood, taken in the third trimester of pregnancy. This sequence joins TRBV7-2 and TRBJ1-4, with a tentative D call TRBD1 (5 bases). This receptor was obtained from a female donor with multiple sclerosis, enrolled in a pregnancy study. The CDR3 DNA sequence: TGTGCCAGCAGCTGGAGGGGCGCAACTAATGAAAAACTGTTTTTT. Amino acid sequence: CASSWRGATNEKLFF.